The clone carrying this T cell receptor (beta chain) was seen a handful of times. Trimming shortened V by 3 bases and J by 5 bases, and 7 bases separated the two germline ends. The CDR3 runs 12 residues. All enrollees were roughly 18 to 90 years old and from about 24 US areas. The source of the sample is a study of blood T cell repertoires in COVID-19. Only in-frame clones appear in the TCRdb table, and some are missing; sequencing was by immunoSEQ multiplex PCR. Of hundreds of thousands of clones detected, about 85% appear once; the ten largest clones hold 2% to 3%. The sample consisted of PBMCs or T cells enriched from blood (not recorded which). This TCR derives from a woman between 45 and 65 years old who had recovered from COVID-19. V usage is TRBV12-3 or TRBV12-4 and J usage is TRBJ2-5; the D is unclear. CDR3 loop: CASSFSRETQYF. The CDR3 DNA is TGTGCCAGCAGTTTTTCTCGGGAGACCCAGTACTTC.